The TCR beta chain described here comes from a study of cytotoxic CD8 clonotypes in ibrutinib-treated CLL. General study results and limits: Age-matched healthy donor levels were exceeded by baseline clonality, which tracked circulating CD8+ T-cell counts.

This CDR3 has 13 amino acids. Germline CDR1 and CDR2: ENHRY and SYGVKD. V gave up 3 bases and J gave up 6 bases, with 11 bases separating them. For this clone: Antigen specificity is unknown.

Clones were sequenced by immunoSEQ multiplex PCR, and TCRdb holds only the in-frame ones, with some missing. This sample has 150,000 or so clones, with around 80% found just once. The chain is built from TRBV10-3 and TRBJ1-2; unclear D gene. The sample consisted of PBMCs, taken after 12 months of ibrutinib treatment. The sequence was collected from a human donor with chronic lymphocytic leukemia. The DNA of the CDR3 is TGTGCCATCAGTGAATATAGAGAGGATGGCTACACCTTC. Protein sequence: CAISEYREDGYTF.